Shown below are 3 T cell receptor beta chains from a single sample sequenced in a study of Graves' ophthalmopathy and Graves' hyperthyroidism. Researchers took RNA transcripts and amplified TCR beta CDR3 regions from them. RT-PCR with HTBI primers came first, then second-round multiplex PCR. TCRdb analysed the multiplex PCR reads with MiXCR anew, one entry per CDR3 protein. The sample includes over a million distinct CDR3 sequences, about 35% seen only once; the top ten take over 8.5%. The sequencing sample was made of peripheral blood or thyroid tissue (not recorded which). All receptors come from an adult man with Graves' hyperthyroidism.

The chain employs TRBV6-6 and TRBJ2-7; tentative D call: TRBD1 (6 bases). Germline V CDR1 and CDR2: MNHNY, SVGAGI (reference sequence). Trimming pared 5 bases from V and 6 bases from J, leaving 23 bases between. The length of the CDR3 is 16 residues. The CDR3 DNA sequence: TGTGCCAGCAGTATCGCCAGGGGACATCTTCTTTTCGAGCAGTACTTC. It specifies CASSIARGHLLFEQYF.

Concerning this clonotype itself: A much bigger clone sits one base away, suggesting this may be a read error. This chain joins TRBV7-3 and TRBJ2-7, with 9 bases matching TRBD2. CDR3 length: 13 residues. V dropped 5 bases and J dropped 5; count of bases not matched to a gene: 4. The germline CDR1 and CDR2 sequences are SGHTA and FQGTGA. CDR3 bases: TGTGCCAGCAGCGCCGGGACTAGCAACGAGCAGTACTTC. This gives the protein CASSAGTSNEQYF.

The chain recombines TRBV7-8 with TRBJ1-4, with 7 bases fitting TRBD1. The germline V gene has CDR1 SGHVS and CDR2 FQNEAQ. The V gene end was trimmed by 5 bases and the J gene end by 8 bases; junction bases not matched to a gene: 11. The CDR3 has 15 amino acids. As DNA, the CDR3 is TGTGCCAGCAGCCCTACTGCAGGGGGGAAAGAAAAACTGTTTTTT. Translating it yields CASSPTAGGKEKLFF.